Listed below are T cell receptor beta chains from one sample, sequenced in a study of blood T cells in healthy people across ages. A single record per CDR3 protein comes from TCRdb applying MiXCR to the 5' RACE reads. The sample has about 1.4 million distinct CDR3 sequences, approximately 59% seen once. The sequenced sample consisted of blood. The receptors originated from a man in his late teens or twenties in good health. Each CDR3 is given with its conserved first and last residue. A D gene is named only where the DNA matches it firmly. The size entry is marked missing in some rows and otherwise reads once, few, many or a size class.

TRBD1	TRBJ2-7	-	TRBV4-3	TGCGCCAGCAGCCAAGAATGGACAGGCGTTCGGGAGCAGTACTTC	CASSQEWTGVREQYF
TRBD2	TRBJ2-3	-	TRBV6-1	TGTGCCAGCACCTTTAGCGGGACCACAGATACGCAGTATTTT	CASTFSGTTDTQYF
-	TRBJ2-5	once	TRBV27	TGTGCCAGCAGTCCCGGCGACAGCCACCAAGAGACCCAGTACTTC	CASSPGDSHQETQYF
-	TRBJ2-1	few	TRBV28	TGTGCCAGCAAAAGTACAGGGAGTTACAATGAGCAGTTCTTT	CASKSTGSYNEQFF
-	TRBJ2-5	few	TRBV7-9	TGTGCCAGCAGCTTAGGAGAGGCAGGAGTTGAGACCCAGTACTTC	CASSLGEAGVETQYF
-	TRBJ2-3	few	TRBV12-3/TRBV12-4	TGTGCCAGCAGCTATCACACAGATACGCAGTATTTT	CASSYHTDTQYF
-	TRBJ2-7	-	TRBV5-6	TGTGCCAGCAGCCTACCGGCTGCCTATGAGCAGTACTTC	CASSLPAAYEQYF
-	TRBJ1-1	-	TRBV7-2	TGTGCCAGCAGCTCTCAGGGTGAAGCTTTCTTT	CASSSQGEAFF
TRBD2	TRBJ2-3	-	TRBV7-2	TGTGCCAGCAGCTTAGAGGGCGGGGGGTACCCAGATACGCAGTATTTT	CASSLEGGGYPDTQYF
-	TRBJ2-1	-	TRBV14	TGTGCCAGCAGCCGGGAGATCTACAATGAGCAGTTCTTC	CASSREIYNEQFF
-	TRBJ2-6	-	TRBV12-3/TRBV12-4	TGTGCCAGCAGTTTAAGGGCAGTTCCTCCCTACTCTGGGGCCAACGTCCTGACTTTC	CASSLRAVPPYSGANVLTF
TRBD2	TRBJ2-7	-	TRBV12-3/TRBV12-4	TGTGCCAGCAGCCTGGGGAGGGTAGGTCCCTTCTACGAGCAGTACTTC	CASSLGRVGPFYEQYF
-	TRBJ2-3	-	TRBV25-1	TGTGCCGGCAGCGGCCCGGGAGATACGCAGTATTTT	CAGSGPGDTQYF
-	TRBJ2-1	-	TRBV11-2	TGTGCCAGCAGCTTAGATAACAGGGAGGGGGGTGAGCAGTTCTTC	CASSLDNREGGEQFF
TRBD1	TRBJ1-2	-	TRBV20-1	TGCAGTGCTAGACCTCCGACAGGGTACTATGGCTACACCTTC	CSARPPTGYYGYTF
-	TRBJ2-7	once	TRBV7-8	TGTGCCAGCACCGAAACAGGGAATTTCAACTACGAGCAGTACTTC	CASTETGNFNYEQYF
-	TRBJ2-5	-	TRBV29-1	TGCAGCGTTGACCAGGAGGCCCAGTACTTC	CSVDQEAQYF
TRBD2	TRBJ2-5	-	TRBV7-9	TGTGCCAGCAGCTCAGCCTCCACTAGCGGCCAAGAGACCCAGTACTTC	CASSSASTSGQETQYF
-	TRBJ2-1	once	TRBV7-2	TGTGCCAGCAGCCGTGGACGGTCCCCTTACAATGAGCAGTTCTTC	CASSRGRSPYNEQFF
TRBD1	TRBJ2-5	-	TRBV5-1	TGCGCCAGCAGCTTGGTGAGCAGGGGGAATCGGCCGGAGACCCAGTACTTC	CASSLVSRGNRPETQYF
-	TRBJ2-3	-	TRBV6-5	TGTGCCAGCAGTTATGCACAGTCTAGCACAGATACGCAGTATTTT	CASSYAQSSTDTQYF
TRBD1	TRBJ2-1	once	TRBV29-1	TGCAGCACACCGGGACAGGGCAATGAGCAGTTCTTC	CSTPGQGNEQFF
-	TRBJ2-7	-	TRBV20-1	TGCAGTGCTAGAGGAGGGGGGGCGGATAGCTACGAGCAGTACTTC	CSARGGGADSYEQYF
-	TRBJ2-5	few	TRBV29-1	TGCAGCGTTCAAAGAGGACTAGAGACCCAGTACTTC	CSVQRGLETQYF
TRBD1	TRBJ2-7	few	TRBV29-1	TGCAGCGTTGAGGACAGGGTATACGAGCAGTACTTC	CSVEDRVYEQYF
-	TRBJ1-1	-	TRBV28	TGTGCCAGCAGTTACCCAGGCCCAGGCACTGAAGCTTTCTTT	CASSYPGPGTEAFF
-	TRBJ1-1	-	TRBV25-1	TGTGCCAGCAGTGAAGTAGGGGCTACTGAAGCTTTCTTT	CASSEVGATEAFF
TRBD2	TRBJ2-1	-	TRBV7-2	TGTGCCACCAAGAAGACGGGAGGGTACAATGAGCAGTTCTTC	CATKKTGGYNEQFF
-	TRBJ2-5	-	TRBV18	TGTGCCAGCTCACCACGAGTGACCTCAGAATGGGGTCAAGAGACCCAGTACTTC	CASSPRVTSEWGQETQYF
-	TRBJ2-3	few	TRBV7-2	TGTGCCAGCAGCTTGACCACTAGCACAGATACGCAGTATTTT	CASSLTTSTDTQYF
-	TRBJ2-7	few	TRBV2	TGTGCCAGGGGCAACAGGGAGCACGAGCAGTACTTC	CARGNREHEQYF